The next 30 T cell receptor beta chains were all read from a single sample in a study of blood T cells in healthy people across ages (dated by TCRdb to between 2014 and 2016). The library was obtained by 5' RACE. The reads were generated on an Illumina HiSeq 2500. A second roughly 7 to 11 cycle PCR used a sample-barcoded 5' primer and a J-beta primer mix. The public reads were reanalyzed by TCRdb: fastp trimming at Q25, MiXCR alignment, in-frame beta chains only. Identical CDR3 proteins give one entry, which carries the most common genes and DNA. In this sample the table shows about 570,000 distinct CDR3 sequences, 27% of which occur a single time. Under 20% of the sample belongs to the ten largest clones. Sequencing was carried out using blood. These TCRs come from a woman in her 70s in good health.

The sample holds a few counts of this clonotype. The rearrangement uses TRBV5-1 and TRBJ1-2, with D maybe TRBD1 (6 bases). CDR3 size: 17 residues. Germline V gene sequence: CDR1 SGHRS, CDR2 YFSETQ. V lost 3 bases and J 3 bases, leaving 21 bases between the germline ends. The CDR3: CASSSGQPRVDYYGYTF. The CDR3 bases are TGCGCCAGCAGCTCCGGACAGCCGAGGGTGGACTACTATGGCTACACCTTC.

The sample holds a few counts of this clonotype. The chain recombines TRBV3-1 with TRBJ1-2, with D uncertain. The length of the CDR3 is 12 residues. The V gene's germline CDR1 is LGHDT and CDR2 YNNKEL (reference sequence). Trimming removed 0 bases at V and 8 bases at J, with 7 bases between. CDR3 protein: CASSQDERGYTF. The CDR3 coding sequence is TGTGCCAGCAGCCAAGATGAGAGGGGCTACACCTTC.

This clonotype was seen a handful of times. The rearrangement links TRBV7-2 to TRBJ1-2; D gene unclear. The CDR3 consists of 15 residues. The germline V gene has CDR1 SGHTA and CDR2 FQGNSA. V was clipped by 5 bases and J by 3 bases, with 16 bases between them. The DNA of the CDR3 is TGTGCCAGCAGCCACGGGCGCACCATGGACTATGGCTACACCTTC. This codes for CASSHGRTMDYGYTF.

This clonotype was counted between two and nine times. The rearrangement uses TRBV3-1 and TRBJ1-1, with TRBD1 identical over 10 bases. The germline CDR1 and CDR2 sequences are LGHDT and YNNKEL (reference sequence). With V trimmed by 8 bases and J by 5 bases, 5 bases remained unmatched. This CDR3 comprises 13 residues. The CDR3 spells CASDRGLGTEAFF. CDR3 bases: TGTGCCAGCGACAGGGGGCTCGGGACTGAAGCTTTCTTT.

This clonotype was seen a handful of times. This chain connects TRBV7-2 to TRBJ1-2; the match to TRBD1 covers 7 bases. This CDR3 has 15 amino acids. With V trimmed by 5 bases and J by 4 bases, 10 bases remained unmatched. Germline V gives CDR1 SGHTA, CDR2 FQGNSA. In DNA, the CDR3 is TGTGCCAGCAGCGCCGAAGGGGGCATGGGCTATGGCTACACCTTC. This translates into CASSAEGGMGYGYTF.

V and J are TRBV12-3 or TRBV12-4 and TRBJ1-5; a possible D gene is TRBD1 (6 bases). CDR3 size: 17 residues. Trimming pared 5 bases from V and 1 base from J, leaving 18 bases between. The CDR3 bases are TGTGCCAGCAGTCCTACGGGACACCCGACCAGCAATCAGCCCCAGCATTTT. Translating it yields CASSPTGHPTSNQPQHF.

The sample holds a few counts of this clonotype. V usage is TRBV7-9 and J usage is TRBJ1-4, with 7 bases fitting TRBD1. The V gene's germline CDR1 is SEHNR and CDR2 FQNEAQ (reference sequence). The V and J ends lost 0 bases and 6 bases, in that order; junction bases with no gene match: 1. CDR3 length equals 14 residues. CDR3 region: CASSLAGGDEKLFF. For the CDR3, the DNA is TGTGCCAGCAGCTTAGCAGGGGGCGATGAAAAACTGTTTTTT.

This clonotype was seen more than once but under ten times. The chain is built from TRBV20-1 and TRBJ2-4; D call uncertain. This CDR3 contains 14 residues. V was cut by 1 base and J by 8 bases, with 15 bases left in between. Germline-derived CDR1 and CDR2 are DFQATT and SNEGSKA (reference sequence). The CDR3 sequence: CSARVPNPGDIQYF. The CDR3 nucleotides are TGCAGTGCTAGAGTCCCAAACCCTGGGGACATTCAGTACTTC.

V usage is TRBV13 and J usage is TRBJ2-5; 10 bases are a match to TRBD2. Germline V gives CDR1 PRHDT, CDR2 FYEKMQ (reference sequence). V was pared by 8 bases and J by 5 bases, with 8 bases of the junction left unmatched. The CDR3 covers 14 residues. Here the CDR3 reads CASRLAGARETQYF. In DNA, the CDR3 is TGTGCCAGCCGGCTAGCGGGGGCGAGGGAGACCCAGTACTTC.

This chain uses TRBV29-1 with TRBJ2-7; D possibly uses TRBD1 or TRBD2 (6 bases each). The CDR3 covers 10 residues. Germline lookup yields CDR1 SQVTM and CDR2 ANQGSEA. V lost 5 bases, J lost 6 bases, and 8 bases lay in between. The CDR3 sequence: CSVRGPEQYF. CDR3 in DNA: TGCAGCGTTCGGGGGCCCGAGCAGTACTTC.

The genes are TRBV4-3 and TRBJ1-4; 7 bases match TRBD1. Germline V gene sequence: CDR1 LGHNA, CDR2 YSLEER. The CDR3 length is 19 residues. The V and J ends lost 0 bases and 3 bases, in that order; junction bases with no gene match: 13. The CDR3 DNA follows: TGCGCCAGCAGCCAAGATGCATTCCGTGGAGACAGGGCTAATGAAAAACTGTTTTTT. Protein product: CASSQDAFRGDRANEKLFF.

Only a few counts were recorded for this clonotype. The gene calls are TRBV5-1 and TRBJ2-1; 10 nucleotides line up with TRBD2. The CDR3 loop spans 15 amino acids. Germline V gene data show CDR1 as SGHRS and CDR2 as YFSETQ. The J segment lost 7 bases and the V segment lost 2 bases, leaving 6 bases of the junction unmatched. The CDR3 coding sequence is TGCGCCAGCAGCTTTAGCGGGGGGCAGGGGAATGAGCAGTTCTTC. As protein: CASSFSGGQGNEQFF. Drawing the rest from reference TRBV5-1 and TRBJ2-1, the complete variable domain is KAGVTQTPRYLIKTRGQQVTLSCSPISGHRSVSWYQQTPGQGLQFLFEYFSETQRNKGNFPGRFSGRQFSNSRSEMNVSTLELGDSALYLCASSFSGGQGNEQFFGPGTRLTVL.

The J gene is TRBJ1-3, the V gene TRBV9; 9 bases are a match to TRBD1. Germline V gene lookup returns CDR1 SGDLS and CDR2 YYNGEE. V trimming: 4 bases; J trimming: 0 bases; junction bases outside the gene matches: 17. The CDR3 totals 20 residues. The CDR3 reads CASSPLGTGTTFLSGNTIYF. CDR3 sequence (DNA): TGTGCCAGCAGCCCATTGGGGACAGGGACTACTTTCCTCTCTGGAAACACCATATATTTT.

This clonotype has only a few counts. The chain joins TRBV20-1 to TRBJ1-1, with TRBD1 matching over 9 bases. CDR1 DFQATT and CDR2 SNEGSKA come from the germline V gene (reference sequence). Unmatched junction bases numbered 7, after V lost 5 bases and J lost 0 bases. The CDR3 spans 15 residues. The CDR3 region is CSARIRTGVNTEAFF. The CDR3 bases are TGCAGTGCTCGGATACGGACAGGGGTGAACACTGAAGCTTTCTTT.

The table lists this clonotype with many counts. The V gene is TRBV29-1, the J gene TRBJ2-5, with 8 bases identical to TRBD1. This CDR3 has 12 residues. Germline V lookup: CDR1 SQVTM, CDR2 ANQGSEA. Germline trimming cut 7 bases from V and 1 base from J; bases unmatched to any gene: 2. The CDR3 coding sequence is TGCAGCGCCACAGGGGGCCAAGAGACCCAGTACTTC. Residues: CSATGGQETQYF.

This chain connects TRBV25-1 to TRBJ1-6; 8 positions match TRBD1. The CDR3 is 16 residues long. J was trimmed by 7 bases and V by 4 bases; bases with no gene match: 9. CDR1 is MGHDK and CDR2 is SYGVNS in the germline V gene. The CDR3 region is CASSVTRQGPNSPLHF. The CDR3 DNA sequence: TGTGCCAGCAGTGTTACACGACAGGGGCCCAATTCACCCCTCCACTTT.

This clonotype showed up just a few times. The V call is TRBV12-3 or TRBV12-4, the J call TRBJ2-2; 10 bases are a match to TRBD1. This CDR3 has 18 residues. Trimming cost V 3 bases and J 2 bases; bases outside gene matches: 9. CDR3 nucleotides: TGTGCCAGCAGTTTGTGGGGACAGGGGAGTCTAAACACCGGGGAGCTGTTTTTT. Its protein product is CASSLWGQGSLNTGELFF.

This clonotype was detected only a few times. This chain connects TRBV6-1 to TRBJ1-2; TRBD1 aligns across 8 bases. This CDR3 contains 15 residues. The germline V gene has CDR1 MNHNS and CDR2 SASEGT. The trim removed 5 bases at V and 0 bases at J, leaving 5 bases unmatched. This CDR3 is CASSPLDRANYGYTF. CDR3 nucleotide sequence: TGTGCCAGCAGTCCCCTGGACAGGGCTAACTATGGCTACACCTTC.

The V and J genes are TRBV10-3 and TRBJ2-3; 12 bases fit TRBD2. The CDR3 covers 18 residues. The germline CDR1 and CDR2 sequences are ENHRY and SYGVKD. The ends lost 2 bases at V and 0 bases at J; junction bases unmatched: 6. As DNA, the CDR3 is TGTGCCATCAGTGAGAGTAGGACTAGCGGGGCTAGCACAGATACGCAGTATTTT. Translation: CAISESRTSGASTDTQYF.

This clonotype was seen a few times. The chain joins TRBV20-1 to TRBJ2-1; 10 positions agree with TRBD1. The length of the CDR3 is 14 residues. CDR1 is DFQATT, CDR2 SNEGSKA, per germline (reference sequence). Trimming cost V 6 bases and J 7 bases; bases outside gene matches: 9. The CDR3 nucleotides read TGCAGTGCCCCAAGACAGGGGGCGAGGAATGAGCAGTTCTTC. Protein: CSAPRQGARNEQFF.

As to this clonotype: This may be a read error: a much more frequent sequence differs by one nucleotide. This chain uses TRBV2 with TRBJ2-5; D ambiguous. V was clipped by 7 bases and J by 4 bases, with 10 bases between them. Germline loops: CDR1 SNHLY, CDR2 FYNNEI. The CDR3 is 12 residues long. The CDR3 DNA sequence: TGTGCCAGCAACCAGTGGGGAGAGACCCAGTACTTC. Amino acid sequence: CASNQWGETQYF.

The rearrangement uses TRBV7-6 and TRBJ2-1; D could derive from TRBD1 or TRBD2 (5 bases each). The J call is uncertain, as TRBJ2-7 better fits the DNA end. Germline V CDR1 and CDR2: SGHVS, FNYEAQ. The CDR3 length is 18 residues. This chain's CDR3 is CASSLAMNEGFVDYEQYF. In DNA form, the CDR3 reads TGTGCCAGCAGCTTAGCCATGAATGAGGGGTTCGTGGATTACGAGCAGTACTTC.

The rearrangement links TRBV24-1 to TRBJ2-3; no definite D call. Trimming removed 5 bases at V and 0 bases at J, with 14 bases between. The CDR3 runs 16 residues. Germline CDR1 reads KGHDR; CDR2 reads SFDVKD. The CDR3, as DNA: TGTGCCACCAGTGCTCCCTCGGCGTCTAGCACAGATACGCAGTATTTT. Its translation is CATSAPSASSTDTQYF.

This chain links TRBV12-3 or TRBV12-4 with TRBJ2-5; 7 nucleotides match TRBD2. Trimming cost V 3 bases and J 2 bases; bases outside gene matches: 3. CDR3 length: 14 residues. In DNA, the CDR3 is TGTGCCAGCAGTTTCAGGACTAGACAAGAGACCCAGTACTTC. This codes for CASSFRTRQETQYF.

The chain uses TRBV5-5 and TRBJ1-5; D is unresolved. Germline CDR1 SGHKS, CDR2 YYEKEE (reference sequence). Trimming cost V 0 bases and J 7 bases, with 8 bases left between them. This CDR3 region has 13 residues. The DNA for the CDR3 is TGTGCCAGCAGCTTGGATTCGGAGCAGCCCCAGCATTTT. It specifies CASSLDSEQPQHF.

This clonotype turned up a few times. The chain combines TRBV3-1 with TRBJ1-4; D call uncertain. Germline V gene lookup returns CDR1 LGHDT and CDR2 YNNKEL (reference sequence). V lost 1 base, J lost 8 bases, and 11 bases lay in between. The CDR3 loop spans 14 amino acids. The CDR3 sequence: CASSQGTALEKLFF. For the CDR3, the DNA is TGTGCCAGCAGCCAAGGGACCGCTCTCGAAAAACTGTTTTTT.

With regard to this clonotype: No conserved phenylalanine or tryptophan ends this CDR3, so it is likely a read error. The chain is built from TRBV7-2 and TRBJ1-2; weak D call: TRBD1 (6 bases). CDR3 length: 15 residues. V was cut by 0 bases and J by 7 bases, with 15 bases left in between. Germline lookup yields CDR1 SGHTA and CDR2 FQGNSA. The CDR3 nucleotides are TGTGCCAGCAGCTTAGCGTCAGGGGACGCGGGTGGCTACACCCTC. This gives the protein CASSLASGDAGGYTL.

This clonotype was detected a few times. This chain links TRBV9 with TRBJ2-1; D remains ambiguous. The assigned J gene may be wrong: the sequence end matches TRBJ2-5 better. Germline-derived CDR1 and CDR2 are SGDLS and YYNGEE. This CDR3 comprises 14 residues. CDR3 DNA sequence: TGTGCCAGCAGCGTAGACGATGTGGGGGAGACCCAGTACTTC. Translating gives CASSVDDVGETQYF.

The genes are TRBV7-3 and TRBJ2-2, with 8 bases lining up with TRBD2. Germline V lookup: CDR1 SGHTA, CDR2 FQGTGA. The CDR3 spans 18 residues. With 2 bases clipped from V and 1 base from J, the junction kept 9 bases outside the gene matches. The CDR3 region has the DNA TGTGCCAGCAGCTTAGTCGGGCGGGGGGCCAGGAACACCGGGGAGCTGTTTTTT. It codes for CASSLVGRGARNTGELFF.

Regarding this clonotype: This may stem from a read error, because a much larger clone lies one nucleotide away. The chain joins TRBV11-2 to TRBJ2-1; the match to TRBD2 covers 11 bases. V lost 5 bases to trimming and J lost 6 bases; unmatched junction nucleotides: 9. Per the germline V gene, CDR1 is SGHAT and CDR2 is FQNNGV. This CDR3 is built from 16 residues. CDR3 sequence: CASSLTSGVSFNEQFF. CDR3 DNA: TGTGCCAGCAGCCTGACTAGCGGGGTGTCGTTCAATGAGCAGTTCTTC. Variable domain in full (rest from reference TRBV11-2 and TRBJ2-1): EAGVAQSPRYKIIEKRQSVAFWCNPISGHATLYWYQQILGQGPKLLIQFQNNGVVDDSQLPKDRFSAERLKGVDSTLKIQPAKLEDSAVYLCASSLTSGVSFNEQFFGPGTRLTVL.